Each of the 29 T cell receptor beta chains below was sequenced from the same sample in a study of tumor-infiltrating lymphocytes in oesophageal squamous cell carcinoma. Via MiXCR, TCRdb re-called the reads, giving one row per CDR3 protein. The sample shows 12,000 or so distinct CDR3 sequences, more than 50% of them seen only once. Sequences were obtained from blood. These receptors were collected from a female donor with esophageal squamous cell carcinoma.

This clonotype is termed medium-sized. CDR3: CASSVEFRLAGTDTQYF. Here the CDR3 DNA reads TGTGCCAGCAGTGTGGAATTTAGACTAGCGGGAACAGATACGCAGTATTTT. The chain has TRBV6-1 and TRBJ2-3; 11 positions match TRBD2. The CDR3 spans 17 residues. The trim removed 4 bases at V and 3 bases at J, leaving 9 bases unmatched. Germline lookup yields CDR1 MNHNS and CDR2 SASEGT.

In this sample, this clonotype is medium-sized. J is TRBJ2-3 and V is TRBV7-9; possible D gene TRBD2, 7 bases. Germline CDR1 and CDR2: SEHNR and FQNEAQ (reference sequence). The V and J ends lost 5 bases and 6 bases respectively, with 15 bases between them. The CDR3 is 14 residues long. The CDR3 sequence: CASSTRGGGDTQYF. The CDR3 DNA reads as TGTGCCAGCAGCACTAGGGGGGGAGGGGATACGCAGTATTTT.

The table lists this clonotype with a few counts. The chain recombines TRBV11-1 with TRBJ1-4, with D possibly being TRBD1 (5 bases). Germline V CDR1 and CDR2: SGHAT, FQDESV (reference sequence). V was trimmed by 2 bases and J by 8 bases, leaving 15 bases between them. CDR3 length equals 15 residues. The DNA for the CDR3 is TGTGCCAGCAGCTTAAGGAGCCAGGGAAACGAAAAACTGTTTTTT. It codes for CASSLRSQGNEKLFF.

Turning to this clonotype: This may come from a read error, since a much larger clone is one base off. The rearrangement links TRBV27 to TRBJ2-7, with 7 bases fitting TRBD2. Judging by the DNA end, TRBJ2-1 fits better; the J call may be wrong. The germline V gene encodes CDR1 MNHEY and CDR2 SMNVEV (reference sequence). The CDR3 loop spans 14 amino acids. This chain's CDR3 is CASSLTREILEQFF. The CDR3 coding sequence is TGTGCCAGCAGTTTAACGCGGGAGATCCTCGAGCAGTTCTTC.

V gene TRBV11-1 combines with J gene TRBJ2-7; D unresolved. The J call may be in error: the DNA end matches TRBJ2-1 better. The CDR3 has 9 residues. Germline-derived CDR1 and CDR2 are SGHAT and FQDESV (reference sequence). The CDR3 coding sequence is TGTGCCAGCAGCTATGAGCAGTTCTTC. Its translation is CASSYEQFF.

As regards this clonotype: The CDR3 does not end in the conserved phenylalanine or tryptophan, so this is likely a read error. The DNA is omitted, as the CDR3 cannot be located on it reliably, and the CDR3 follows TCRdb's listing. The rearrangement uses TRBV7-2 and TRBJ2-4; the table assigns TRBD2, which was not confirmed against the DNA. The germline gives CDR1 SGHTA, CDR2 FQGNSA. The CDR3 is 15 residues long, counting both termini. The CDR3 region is CASSYGRDYEQYFGN.

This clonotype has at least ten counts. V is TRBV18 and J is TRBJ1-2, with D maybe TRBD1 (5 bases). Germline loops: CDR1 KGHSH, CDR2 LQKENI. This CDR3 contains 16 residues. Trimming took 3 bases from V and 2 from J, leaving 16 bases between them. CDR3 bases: TGTGCCAGCTCACCGCGCGGCGGGGACGTGAACTATGGCTACACCTTC. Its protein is CASSPRGGDVNYGYTF.

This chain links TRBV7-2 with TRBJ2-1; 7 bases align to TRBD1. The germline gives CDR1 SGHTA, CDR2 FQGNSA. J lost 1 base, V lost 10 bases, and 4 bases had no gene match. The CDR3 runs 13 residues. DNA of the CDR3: TGTGCCACCGAACAGGGGTCCTACAATGAGCAGTTCTTC. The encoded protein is CATEQGSYNEQFF.

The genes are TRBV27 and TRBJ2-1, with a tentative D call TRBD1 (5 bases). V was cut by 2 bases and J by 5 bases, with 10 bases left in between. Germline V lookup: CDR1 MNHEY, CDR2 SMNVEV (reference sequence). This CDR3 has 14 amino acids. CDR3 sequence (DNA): TGTGCCAGCAGTTTAAAGGGGCAGGACAATGAGCAGTTCTTC. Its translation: CASSLKGQDNEQFF.

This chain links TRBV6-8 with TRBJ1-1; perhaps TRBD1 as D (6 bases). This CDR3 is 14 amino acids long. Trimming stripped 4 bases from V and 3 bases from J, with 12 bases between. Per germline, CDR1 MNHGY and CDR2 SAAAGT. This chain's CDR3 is CASSSRGMDTEAFF. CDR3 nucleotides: TGTGCCAGCAGTTCCAGGGGTATGGACACTGAAGCTTTCTTT.

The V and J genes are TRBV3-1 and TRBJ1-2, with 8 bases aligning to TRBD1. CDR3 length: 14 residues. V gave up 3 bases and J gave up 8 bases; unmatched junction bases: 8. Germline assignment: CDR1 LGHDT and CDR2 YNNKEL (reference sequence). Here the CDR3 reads CASSQARGPQGYTF. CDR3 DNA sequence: TGTGCCAGCAGCCAGGCCAGGGGGCCGCAGGGCTACACCTTC.

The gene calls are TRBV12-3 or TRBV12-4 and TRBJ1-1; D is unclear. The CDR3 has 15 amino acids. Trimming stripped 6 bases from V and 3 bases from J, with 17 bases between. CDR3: CASSRKVRGDTEAFF. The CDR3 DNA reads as TGTGCCAGCAGCCGAAAGGTTCGAGGAGACACTGAAGCTTTCTTT.

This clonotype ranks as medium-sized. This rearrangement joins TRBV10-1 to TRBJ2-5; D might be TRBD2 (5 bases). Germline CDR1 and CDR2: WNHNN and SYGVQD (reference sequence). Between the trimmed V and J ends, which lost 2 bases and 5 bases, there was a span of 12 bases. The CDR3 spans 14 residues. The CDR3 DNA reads TGCGCCAGCAGTGAGGGCGGGTCGGGTGAGACCCAGTACTTC. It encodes CASSEGGSGETQYF.

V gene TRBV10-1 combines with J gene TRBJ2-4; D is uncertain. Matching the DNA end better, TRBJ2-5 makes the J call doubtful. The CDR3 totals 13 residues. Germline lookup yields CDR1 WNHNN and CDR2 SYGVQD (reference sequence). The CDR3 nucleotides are TGCGCCAGCAGTGAAAACAGAAAAGAGACCCAGTACTTC. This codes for CASSENRKETQYF.

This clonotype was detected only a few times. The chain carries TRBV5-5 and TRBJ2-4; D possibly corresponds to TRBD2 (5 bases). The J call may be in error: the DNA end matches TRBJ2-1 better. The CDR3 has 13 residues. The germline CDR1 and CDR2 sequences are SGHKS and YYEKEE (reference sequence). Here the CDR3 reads CASSPGPDYEQFF. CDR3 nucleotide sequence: TGTGCCAGCAGCCCTGGGCCCGACTACGAGCAGTTCTTC.

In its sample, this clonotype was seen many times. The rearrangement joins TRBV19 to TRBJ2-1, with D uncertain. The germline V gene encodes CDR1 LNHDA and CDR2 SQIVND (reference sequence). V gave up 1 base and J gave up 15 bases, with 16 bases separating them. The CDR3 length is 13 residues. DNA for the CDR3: TGTGCCAGTAGTATAGGGACGCGGTCGAGCTTGTTCTTC. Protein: CASSIGTRSSLFF.

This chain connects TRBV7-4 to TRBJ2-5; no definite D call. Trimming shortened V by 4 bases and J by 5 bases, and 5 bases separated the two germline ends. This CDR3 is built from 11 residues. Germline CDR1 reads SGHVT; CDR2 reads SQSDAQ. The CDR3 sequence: CASSSGETQYF. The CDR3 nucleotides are TGTGCCAGCAGCTCTGGGGAGACCCAGTACTTC.

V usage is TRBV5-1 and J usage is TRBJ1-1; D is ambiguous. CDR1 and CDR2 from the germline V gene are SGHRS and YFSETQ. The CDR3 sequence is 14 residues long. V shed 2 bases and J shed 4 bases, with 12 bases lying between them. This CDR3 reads CASSFTVLGTEAFF. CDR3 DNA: TGCGCCAGCAGCTTCACGGTTTTGGGCACTGAAGCTTTCTTT. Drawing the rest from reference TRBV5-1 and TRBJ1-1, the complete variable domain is KAGVTQTPRYLIKTRGQQVTLSCSPISGHRSVSWYQQTPGQGLQFLFEYFSETQRNKGNFPGRFSGRQFSNSRSEMNVSTLELGDSALYLCASSFTVLGTEAFFGQGTRLTVV.

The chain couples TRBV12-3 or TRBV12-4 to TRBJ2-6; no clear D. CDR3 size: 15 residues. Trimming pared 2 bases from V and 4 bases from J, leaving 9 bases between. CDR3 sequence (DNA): TGTGCCAGCAGTTTAAGAGGCCAGGGGGCCAACGTCCTGACTTTC. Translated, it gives CASSLRGQGANVLTF.

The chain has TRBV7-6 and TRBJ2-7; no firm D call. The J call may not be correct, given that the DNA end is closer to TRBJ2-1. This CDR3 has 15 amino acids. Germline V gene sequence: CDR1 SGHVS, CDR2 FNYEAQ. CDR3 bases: TGTGCCAGCAGCTTAAGAGCAGACCGGTACAATGAGCAGTTCTTC. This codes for CASSLRADRYNEQFF.

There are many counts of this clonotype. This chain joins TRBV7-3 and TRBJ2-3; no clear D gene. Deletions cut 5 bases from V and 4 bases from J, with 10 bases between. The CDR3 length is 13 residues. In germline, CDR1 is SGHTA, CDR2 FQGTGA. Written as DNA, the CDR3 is TGTGCCAGCAGCCCCGTGGGGTCAGATACGCAGTATTTT. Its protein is CASSPVGSDTQYF.

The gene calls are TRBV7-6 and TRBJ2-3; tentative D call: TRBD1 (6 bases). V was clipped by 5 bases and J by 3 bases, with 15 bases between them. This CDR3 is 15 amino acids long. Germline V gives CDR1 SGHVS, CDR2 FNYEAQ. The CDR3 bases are TGTGCCAGCAGCCCAGAGGGGGATTTGACAGATACGCAGTATTTT. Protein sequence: CASSPEGDLTDTQYF. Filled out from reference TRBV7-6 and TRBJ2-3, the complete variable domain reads GAGVSQSPRYKVTKRGQDVALRCDPISGHVSLYWYRQALGQGPEFLTYFNYEAQQDKSGLPNDRFSAERPEGSISTLTIQRTEQRDSAMYRCASSPEGDLTDTQYFGPGTRLTVL.

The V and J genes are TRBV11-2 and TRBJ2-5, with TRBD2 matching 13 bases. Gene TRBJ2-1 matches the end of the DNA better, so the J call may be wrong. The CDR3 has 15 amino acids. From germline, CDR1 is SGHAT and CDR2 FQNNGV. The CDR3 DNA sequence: TGTGCCAGCAGCCCTACTAGCGGGAGGGGGAATGAGCAGTTCTTC. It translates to CASSPTSGRGNEQFF.

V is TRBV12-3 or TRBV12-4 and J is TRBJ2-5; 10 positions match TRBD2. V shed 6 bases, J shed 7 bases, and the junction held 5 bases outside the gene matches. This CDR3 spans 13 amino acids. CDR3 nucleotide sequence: TGTGCCAGCAGCCCTAGGACTAGCGGGACCCAGTACTTC. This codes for CASSPRTSGTQYF.

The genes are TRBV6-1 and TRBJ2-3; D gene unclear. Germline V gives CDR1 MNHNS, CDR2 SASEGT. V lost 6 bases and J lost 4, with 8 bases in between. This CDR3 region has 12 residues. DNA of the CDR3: TGTGCCAGCAGCTCCCCGTCAGATACGCAGTATTTT. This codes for CASSSPSDTQYF.

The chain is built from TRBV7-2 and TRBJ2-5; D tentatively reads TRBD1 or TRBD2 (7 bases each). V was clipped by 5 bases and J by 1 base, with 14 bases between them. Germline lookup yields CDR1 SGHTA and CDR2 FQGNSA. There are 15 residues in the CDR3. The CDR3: CASSPSGGGQETQYF. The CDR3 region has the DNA TGTGCCAGCAGCCCATCAGGGGGGGGCCAAGAGACCCAGTACTTC.

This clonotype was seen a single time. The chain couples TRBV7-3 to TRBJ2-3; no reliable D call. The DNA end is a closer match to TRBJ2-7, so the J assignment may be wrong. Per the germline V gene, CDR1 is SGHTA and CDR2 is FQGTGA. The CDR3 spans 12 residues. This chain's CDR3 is CASSRSFYEQYF. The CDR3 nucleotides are TGTGCCAGCAGCCGCAGTTTCTACGAGCAGTACTTC.

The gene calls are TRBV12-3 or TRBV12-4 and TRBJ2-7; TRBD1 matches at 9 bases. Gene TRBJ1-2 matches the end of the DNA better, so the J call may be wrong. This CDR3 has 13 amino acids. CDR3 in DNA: TGTGCCAGCAGTCGGGACAGGGTTGGTGGCTACACCTTC. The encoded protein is CASSRDRVGGYTF.

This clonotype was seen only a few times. The CDR3 DNA reads TGTGCCAGCAGCCTCGGACTAGCGGCACAAGAGACCCAGTACTTC. Encoded protein: CASSLGLAAQETQYF. The V and J genes are TRBV7-2 and TRBJ2-5; 10 bases are shared with TRBD2. The length of the CDR3 is 15 residues. CDR1 is SGHTA and CDR2 is FQGNSA in the germline V gene. After removal of 5 bases from V and 2 bases from J, the junction contained 5 bases not matched to a gene. Full variable domain (outside the CDR3, taken from reference TRBV7-2 and TRBJ2-5): GAGVSQSPSNKVTEKGKDVELRCDPISGHTALYWYRQSLGQGLEFLIYFQGNSAPDKSGLPSDRFSAERTGGSVSTLTIQRTQQEDSAVYLCASSLGLAAQETQYFGPGTRLLVL.